The 6 T cell receptor beta chains presented below share a single source sample, sequenced in a study of OX40 agonist ivuxolimab in advanced cancers. Libraries were prepared by immunoSEQ multiplex PCR; TCRdb keeps only in-frame clonotypes and omits some of them. The sample contains around 62,000 clones, 84% of which appear only once. Here the sequenced sample was CD4+ or CD8+ T cells sorted from blood, taken in a trial of the OX40 agonist ivuxolimab. Every receptor here comes from an adult with an advanced solid tumor such as melanoma, head and neck, liver or kidney cancer.

The table lists this clone with a few counts. V gene TRBV28 combines with J gene TRBJ2-7; no clear D. V was cut by 2 bases and J by 6 bases, with 5 bases left in between. CDR1 and CDR2 (germline): MDHEN, SYDVKM. The CDR3 is 11 amino acids. CDR3 sequence: CASSLVGEQYF. CDR3 coding DNA: TGTGCCAGCAGTTTAGTGGGCGAGCAGTACTTC.

The chain joins TRBV5-4 to TRBJ1-2; tentative D call: TRBD1 (6 bases). Germline V CDR1 and CDR2: SGHNT, YYREEE (reference sequence). V was cut by 3 bases and J by 2 bases, with 11 bases left in between. The CDR3 is made up of 14 amino acids. The CDR3 coding sequence is TGTGCCAGCAGCTCGGGGGCCGGCAACTATGGCTACACCTTC. Its protein is CASSSGAGNYGYTF.

This clone was detected only once. The chain links TRBV6-6 to TRBJ2-4; no reliable D call. This CDR3 spans 12 amino acids. V was trimmed by 6 bases and J by 8 bases, leaving 11 bases between them. Germline CDR1 and CDR2: MNHNY and SVGAGI (reference sequence). The CDR3 is CASRPGVDIQYF. DNA of the CDR3: TGTGCCAGCAGACCCGGAGTCGACATTCAGTACTTC.

This chain uses TRBV11-2 with TRBJ2-7, with D uncertain. The V end was cut by 5 bases, the J end by 2 bases, with 16 bases between. The CDR3 has 15 amino acids. CDR1 and CDR2 from the germline V gene are SGHAT and FQNNGV. The CDR3 sequence: CASSPNLLPPYEQYF. The CDR3, as DNA: TGTGCCAGCAGCCCAAACCTACTTCCGCCCTACGAGCAGTACTTC.

This clone occurred a few times. The rearrangement uses TRBV29-1 and TRBJ2-3, with D uncertain. The CDR3 is 12 residues long. The ends were cut back, 8 bases at V and 2 bases at J, with 11 bases in the middle. Looked up from germline, CDR1 is SQVTM and CDR2 is ANQGSEA. This CDR3 reads CSLTPNTDTQYF. Written as DNA, the CDR3 is TGCAGCCTGACACCCAACACAGATACGCAGTATTTT.

V usage is TRBV7-2 and J usage is TRBJ1-2, with a weak D call TRBD1 (6 bases). The V and J ends lost 5 bases and 7 bases respectively, with 17 bases between them. The CDR3 consists of 14 residues. CDR1 is SGHTA, CDR2 FQGNSA, per germline. In nucleotides, the CDR3 is TGTGCCAGCAGCGTCTTCGGGGGGCGACGTGGCTACACCTTC. This translates into CASSVFGGRRGYTF.